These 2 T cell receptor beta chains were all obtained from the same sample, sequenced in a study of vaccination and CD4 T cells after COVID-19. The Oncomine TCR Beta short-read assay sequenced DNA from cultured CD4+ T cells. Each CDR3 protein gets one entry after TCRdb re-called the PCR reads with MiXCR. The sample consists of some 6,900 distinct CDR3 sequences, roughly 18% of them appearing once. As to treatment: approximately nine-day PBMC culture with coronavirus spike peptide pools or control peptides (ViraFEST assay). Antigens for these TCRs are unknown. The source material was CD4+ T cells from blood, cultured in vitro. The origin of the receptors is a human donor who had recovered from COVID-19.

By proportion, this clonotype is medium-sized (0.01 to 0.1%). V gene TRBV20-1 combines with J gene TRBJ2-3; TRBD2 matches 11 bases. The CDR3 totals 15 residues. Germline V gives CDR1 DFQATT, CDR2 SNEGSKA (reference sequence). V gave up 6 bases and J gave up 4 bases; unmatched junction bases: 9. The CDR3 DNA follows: TGCAGTGCCCCCAGACCGGGACTAGCGGCAGATACGCAGTATTTT. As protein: CSAPRPGLAADTQYF.

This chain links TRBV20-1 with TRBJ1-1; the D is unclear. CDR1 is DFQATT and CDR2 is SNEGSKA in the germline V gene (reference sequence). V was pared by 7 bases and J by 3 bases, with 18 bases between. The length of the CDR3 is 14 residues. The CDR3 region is CSVASLTKYTEAFF. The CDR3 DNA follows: TGCAGTGTAGCGAGCCTAACTAAGTACACTGAAGCTTTCTTT.